The rows below give T cell receptor beta chains drawn from one sample of a study of T cell changes during pregnancy in multiple sclerosis. Sequenced by immunoSEQ multiplex PCR; TCRdb stores in-frame clones only, minus some. The sample carries roughly 110,000 clones, around nine tenths recorded once. The sample consisted of peripheral blood, taken in the third trimester of pregnancy. Receptors originate from a female donor with multiple sclerosis, enrolled in a pregnancy study. Both conserved end residues are trimmed from each CDR3. Fields, in order: D gene, J gene, V gene, CDR3 protein. The D gene is left open where the match is weak.

D: -; J: TRBJ2-1; V: TRBV5-1; CDR3: ASSLRVAGDNNEQF
D: TRBD2; J: TRBJ2-1; V: TRBV4-2; CDR3: ASSQNGGRIERNEQF
D: TRBD1; J: TRBJ2-3; V: TRBV9; CDR3: ASSVFDRGGGDTQY
D: -; J: TRBJ1-2; V: TRBV5-6; CDR3: ASSDNAGDGYT
D: -; J: TRBJ2-7; V: TRBV18; CDR3: ASSPSAGYEQY
D: TRBD1; J: TRBJ1-4; V: TRBV7-9; CDR3: ASSRTGLEKLF
D: -; J: TRBJ1-2; V: TRBV28; CDR3: ASRGGQPHGYT
D: TRBD1; J: TRBJ2-2; V: TRBV4-1; CDR3: ASSQEVTGATGELF
D: -; J: TRBJ2-7; V: TRBV9; CDR3: ASSPRSTDYEQY
D: TRBD1; J: TRBJ1-1; V: TRBV19; CDR3: ASSMTGEVLNTEAF
D: TRBD2; J: TRBJ2-1; V: TRBV5-1; CDR3: ASSIPSMASGSTPYYNEQF
D: TRBD2; J: TRBJ2-1; V: TRBV7-9; CDR3: ASSSNLGAGAGNEQF
D: -; J: TRBJ1-2; V: TRBV5-1; CDR3: ASSLEQHSYGYT
D: -; J: TRBJ1-1; V: TRBV9; CDR3: ASSVGTGNTEAF
D: -; J: TRBJ1-3; V: TRBV19; CDR3: ASSIQGTFGNTIY
D: TRBD2; J: TRBJ2-1; V: TRBV9; CDR3: ASSSRGGGMVDEQF